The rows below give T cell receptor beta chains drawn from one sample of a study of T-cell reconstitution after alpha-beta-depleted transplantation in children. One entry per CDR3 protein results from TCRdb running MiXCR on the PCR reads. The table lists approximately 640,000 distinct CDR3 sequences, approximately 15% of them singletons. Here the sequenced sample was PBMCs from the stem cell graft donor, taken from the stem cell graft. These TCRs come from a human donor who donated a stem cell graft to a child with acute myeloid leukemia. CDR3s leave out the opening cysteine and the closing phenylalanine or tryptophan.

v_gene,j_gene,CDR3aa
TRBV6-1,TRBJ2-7,ASRRDTYYEQY
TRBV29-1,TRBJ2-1,SVVATSGYNEQF
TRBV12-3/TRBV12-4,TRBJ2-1,ASSLAGGGINEQF
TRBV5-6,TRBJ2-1,AGSLTGLNEQF
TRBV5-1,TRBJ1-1,ASSLEINTEAF
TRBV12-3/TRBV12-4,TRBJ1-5,ASSLIGTGNQPQH
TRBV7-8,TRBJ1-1,ASSPRPRTEAF
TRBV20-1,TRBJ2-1,SARSPSGGYNEQF
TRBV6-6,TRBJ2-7,ATSGKTYEQY
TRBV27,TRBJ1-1,ASSLRGSEAF
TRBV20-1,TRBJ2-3,SASIPGQRSTDTQY
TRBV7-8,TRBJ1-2,ASSLTGQLLYGYT
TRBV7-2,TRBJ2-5,ASSLGSLQETQY
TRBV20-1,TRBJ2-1,SATVPGLAGDEQF
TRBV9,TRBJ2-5,ASSGSRGETQY
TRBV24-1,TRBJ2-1,ATSDNLAGIYNEQF
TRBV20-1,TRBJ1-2,SANPRGGPYGYT
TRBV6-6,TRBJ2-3,ASGGFGADTQY
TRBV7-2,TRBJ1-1,ASSSAGSRANTEAF
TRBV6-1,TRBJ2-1,ASSEGKVTFYNEQF
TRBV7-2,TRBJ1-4,ASSLNRGRREKLF
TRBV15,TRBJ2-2,ATSRGLALTGELF
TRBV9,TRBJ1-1,ASSVDPRTANTEAF
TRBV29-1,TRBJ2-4,SVDRGGNIQY
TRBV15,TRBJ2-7,ATSREGGNSYEQY
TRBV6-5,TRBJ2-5,ASSFRGQETQY
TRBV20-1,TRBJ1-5,SALGQGTNQPQH
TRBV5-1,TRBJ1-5,ASSPRGGGDQPQH
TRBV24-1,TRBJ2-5,ATRDRGPETQY
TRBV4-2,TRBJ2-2,ASSLRDSNTGELF
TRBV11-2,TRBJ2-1,ASSPRDRGSSYNEQF
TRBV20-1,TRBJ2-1,SAPGSSYNEQF
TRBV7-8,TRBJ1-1,ASSYRTALNTEAF
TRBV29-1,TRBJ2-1,SGEENEQF
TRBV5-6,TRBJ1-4,ASSQSGTPSATNEKLF
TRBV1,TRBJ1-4,TSSQEGWGSTNEKLF
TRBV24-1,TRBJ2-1,ATSDLGGAYNEQF
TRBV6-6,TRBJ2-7,AAGTGSSYEQY
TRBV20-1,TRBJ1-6,CARLQVPVPENSPLH
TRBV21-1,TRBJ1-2,ASSNAEAPWTDGYT
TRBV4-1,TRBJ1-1,ASSQEMAGVNTEAF
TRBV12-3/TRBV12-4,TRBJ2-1,ASSPETSPEQF
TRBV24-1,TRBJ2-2,ATSDPGTGYSADTGELF
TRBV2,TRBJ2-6,ASYNHRATGANVLT
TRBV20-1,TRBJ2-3,SASRGDRDTDTQY
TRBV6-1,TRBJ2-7,AGSEQGDEQY
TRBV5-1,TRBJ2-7,ASSDQDRVYEQY
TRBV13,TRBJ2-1,ASSPGTADNEQF
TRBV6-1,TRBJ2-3,ASSVRYQSDTQY
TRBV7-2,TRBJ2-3,ASSLANSYTDTQY
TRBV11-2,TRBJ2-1,ASSVAPTLYNEQF
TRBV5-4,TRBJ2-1,ASSPPSQAYNEQF
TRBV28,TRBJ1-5,ASSLWAGEQPQH
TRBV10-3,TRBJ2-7,AISDRGERGSDEQY
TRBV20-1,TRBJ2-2,SARIPGTGELF